The entry below describes one T cell receptor (beta chain). This clone turned up a few times. Its cognate antigen has yet to be identified. Base qualities are missing; no much larger clone stands one base away. These data belong to a study of blood T cell repertoires in COVID-19 (dated by TCRdb to the early 2020s). Study-level background: Samples covering the acute and convalescent phases of COVID-19 were provided by collaborators in the United States, Italy and Spain. Nearly every sample came with metadata listing a de-identified subject ID, COVID-19 status, age in years and sex. The repertoires were made available in a free public database intended to serve as a resource for research on the immune response to SARS-CoV-2. Samples were obtained from the ongoing ImmuneRACE study (first 160 participants) and from some 1,300 subjects provided by 6 global collaborators. Where available, HLA class I and class II types were obtained from metadata supplied by the sample provider rather than from assay-based typing. The material from the prospective study consisted of cDNA or gDNA derived from T cells, B-cell-depleted T cells, or PBMCs. The dataset comprised deeply sampled blood TCRbeta repertoires from subjects exposed to, actively infected with, or recovered from COVID-19. Broader findings and caveats from the paper: Clinical and demographic metadata were provided uncurated, with the amount varying by source and participant.

Looking up the germline V gene yields CDR1 SGHRS and CDR2 YFSETQ. Compared with germline, V lacks 7 bases and J lacks 4 bases; bases without a gene match: 9. Taken from cysteine to phenylalanine, the CDR3 has 16 residues. Solely the CDR3 DNA is kept, with 48 bases framed from the first base. The immunoSEQ Assay, a bias-controlled multiplex PCR, was used to amplify TCRbeta CDR3 regions from genomic DNA. Processing in the source paper ran as follows. Nucleated cell counts per sample were estimated from amplification of reference gene primers within the assay. Sequence reads were collapsed and filtered to measure the absolute abundance of every unique TCRbeta CDR3 rearrangement. For each sample, productive Simpson clonality was calculated by taking the square root of Simpson's diversity index across productive rearrangements. Not all clones reach the TCRdb copy of this immuneACCESS table, which keeps in-frame sequences only. Checked studies attribute under half of the gap to unresolved V genes and leave the rest unexplained. That table supplies the V and J calls and clone size; D and trimming were determined from the DNA. Across this sample there are 70,000 to 95,000 clones, with roughly nine tenths seen only once. The ten largest clones add up to less than 3% of the sample.

At one collaborating source in Seattle, patients were enrolled during active infection and were followed longitudinally through the course of disease. The collaborating institutions used their own protocols to collect whole blood in K2EDTA tubes. For TCRbeta analysis, collaborators shipped samples in one of three forms: frozen whole blood, isolated PBMCs, or DNA extracted from either of those sample types. Recombination linked TRBV5-1 to TRBJ2-2, and 11 bases in between align with TRBD1. Sequencing was done on a sample of peripheral blood. The clonotype was recovered from a man between 50 and 59 years old with COVID-19, enrolled during active disease. The DNA sequence is as follows: TGCGCCAGCTCCGTCACCGGGACAGGGGGCACCGGGGAGCTGTTTTTT. The translation is CASSVTGTGGTGELFF.